Below, 26 T cell receptor beta chains from the same sample are listed, as sequenced in a study of cytomegalovirus exposure and HLA in healthy donors. Primers for the PCR totalled 60 Vbeta and 13 Jbeta. Assay used: immunoSEQ multiplex PCR; TCRdb lists only in-frame clones, some missing. The table has some 150,000 clones, more than 65% seen once. Sequencing was carried out using PBMCs. The receptors were gathered from a woman aged 45-60 years in good health and CMV-seronegative.

The chain has TRBV28 and TRBJ2-3, with 11 bases identical to TRBD2. Per the germline V gene, CDR1 is MDHEN and CDR2 is SYDVKM. The CDR3 is 17 residues long. V lost 8 bases to trimming and J lost 4 bases; unmatched junction nucleotides: 14. CDR3 sequence (DNA): TGTGCCAGCCAACCCTTAACTAGCGGGAGAGGTTCAGATACGCAGTATTTT. Protein product: CASQPLTSGRGSDTQYF.

The chain is built from TRBV30 and TRBJ1-4, with 8 bases aligning to TRBD1. The V and J ends lost 3 bases and 0 bases, in that order; junction bases with no gene match: 6. The germline gives CDR1 GTSNPN, CDR2 SVGIG (reference sequence). The CDR3 is 16 residues long. CDR3 coding DNA: TGTGCCTGGAGGGGGGGGACAGGCTCAACTAATGAAAAACTGTTTTTT. This gives the protein CAWRGGTGSTNEKLFF.

CDR3 sequence: CASSSQGQLTIKPQHF. CDR3 DNA sequence: TGTGCCAGTAGTTCCCAGGGACAGCTGACAATCAAGCCCCAGCATTTT. The chain joins TRBV19 to TRBJ1-5, with 7 bases lining up with TRBD1. The J segment lost 8 bases and the V segment lost 5 bases, leaving 15 bases of the junction unmatched. Germline loops: CDR1 LNHDA, CDR2 SQIVND (reference sequence). The CDR3 has 16 residues.

V is TRBV5-1 and J is TRBJ2-7, with D possibly matching TRBD1 (6 bases). V was cut by 0 bases and J by 6 bases, with 13 bases left in between. The V gene's germline CDR1 is SGHRS and CDR2 YFSETQ. The CDR3 covers 14 residues. As DNA, the CDR3 is TGCGCCAGCAGCTTGGTGGGGGCTCCGGTCGAGCAGTACTTC. Its protein product is CASSLVGAPVEQYF.

The chain recombines TRBV10-1 with TRBJ2-4; the D is unclear. This CDR3 spans 21 amino acids. Between the trimmed V and J ends, which lost 1 base and 0 bases, there was a span of 25 bases. Germline V lookup: CDR1 WNHNN, CDR2 SYGVQD (reference sequence). The DNA for the CDR3 is TGCGCCAGCAGTGAGTTGGGCAAAGGCCCAGCAGGCTTACCAGCCAAAAACATTCAGTACTTC. Protein product: CASSELGKGPAGLPAKNIQYF.

V usage is TRBV7-2 and J usage is TRBJ2-4; possibly TRBD1 for D (6 bases). CDR3 length: 16 amino acids. V lost 2 bases and J 5 bases, leaving 16 bases between the germline ends. Germline CDR1 and CDR2: SGHTA and FQGNSA. This chain's CDR3 is CASSLSTTGGQNIQYF. The CDR3 region has the DNA TGTGCCAGCAGCTTATCAACGACAGGTGGACAAAACATTCAGTACTTC.

The V and J genes are TRBV7-9 and TRBJ1-2, with 7 positions matching TRBD1. Germline CDR1 reads SEHNR; CDR2 reads FQNEAQ (reference sequence). The CDR3 runs 13 residues. J was trimmed by 7 bases and V by 1 base; bases with no gene match: 3. The CDR3 spells CASSLGQGSGYTF. DNA of the CDR3: TGTGCCAGCAGCTTAGGACAGGGAAGTGGCTACACCTTC.

The CDR3 nucleotides are TGTGCCAGCAGCCTGGACAGTTATAGCAATCAGCCCCAGCATTTT. Translated, it gives CASSLDSYSNQPQHF. The chain uses TRBV6-5 and TRBJ1-5; D perhaps matches TRBD1 (6 bases). The CDR3 has 15 amino acids. V was cut by 6 bases and J by 0 bases, with 12 bases left in between. Per germline, CDR1 MNHEY and CDR2 SVGAGI.

The rearrangement links TRBV4-2 to TRBJ2-1, with 7 bases that match TRBD2. The junction had 8 bases not matched to a gene; V was cut back by 1 base and J by 5 bases. CDR3 length: 16 residues. Germline V gene data show CDR1 as LGHNA and CDR2 as YNFKEQ. The CDR3 spells CASSQAAAGEHNEQFF. CDR3 bases: TGTGCCAGCAGCCAAGCGGCGGCGGGAGAGCACAATGAGCAGTTCTTC.

The gene calls are TRBV15 and TRBJ2-5; weak D call: TRBD2 (6 bases). The CDR3 is 12 residues long. V was cut by 4 bases and J by 7 bases, with 10 bases left in between. Germline loops: CDR1 LNHNV, CDR2 YYDKDF (reference sequence). The CDR3, as DNA: TGTGCCACCAGCACCCTCGGGGGGACCCAGTACTTC. This encodes CATSTLGGTQYF. Filled out from reference TRBV15 and TRBJ2-5, the complete variable domain reads DAMVIQNPRYQVTQFGKPVTLSCSQTLNHNVMYWYQQKSSQAPKLLFHYYDKDFNNEADTPDNFQSRRPNTSFCFLDIRSPGLGDTAMYLCATSTLGGTQYFGPGTRLLVL.

This chain joins TRBV10-3 and TRBJ2-7; D might be TRBD1 (6 bases). Trimming removed 3 bases from V and 6 bases from J, with 15 bases in between. CDR1 is ENHRY, CDR2 SYGVKD, per germline. CDR3 length: 14 amino acids. The CDR3 loop is CAISDKDSTPEQYF. The CDR3 DNA reads as TGTGCCATCAGTGACAAGGACAGCACCCCCGAGCAGTACTTC.

CDR3 region: CASSLSTGGLEQYF. The DNA of the CDR3 is TGTGCCAGCAGCTTGAGTACAGGGGGGCTCGAGCAGTACTTC. The V gene is TRBV7-6, the J gene TRBJ2-7; 8 nucleotides match TRBD1. V lost 3 bases to trimming and J lost 6 bases; unmatched junction nucleotides: 7. Per germline, CDR1 SGHVS and CDR2 FNYEAQ. The CDR3 loop spans 14 amino acids. Combining the CDR3 with reference TRBV7-6 and TRBJ2-7 gives the whole variable domain GAGVSQSPRYKVTKRGQDVALRCDPISGHVSLYWYRQALGQGPEFLTYFNYEAQQDKSGLPNDRFSAERPEGSISTLTIQRTEQRDSAMYRCASSLSTGGLEQYFGPGTRLTVT.

The J gene is TRBJ1-1, the V gene TRBV5-4; D may be TRBD1 (5 bases). The CDR3 consists of 16 residues. The ends were cut back, 4 bases at V and 9 bases at J, with 25 bases in the middle. Germline loops: CDR1 SGHNT, CDR2 YYREEE (reference sequence). The CDR3 coding sequence is TGTGCCAGCAGCCCGGGGGTTGGGGAACCAGCCTATCAAGCTTTCTTT. The encoded protein is CASSPGVGEPAYQAFF.

This chain links TRBV23-1 with TRBJ2-1, with D perhaps matching TRBD1 (6 bases). TRBV23-1 is an ORF, with its function uncertain. V lost 3 bases, J lost 0 bases, and 15 bases lay in between. There are 17 residues in the CDR3. CDR3 region: CASSHRRGPSSYNEQFF. The DNA for the CDR3 is TGCGCCAGCAGTCACCGCAGGGGCCCCAGCTCCTACAATGAGCAGTTCTTC.

The V call is TRBV28, the J call TRBJ2-7, with D maybe TRBD2 (7 bases). CDR1 is MDHEN and CDR2 is SYDVKM in the germline V gene. Trimming took off 4 bases at V and 5 bases at J, with 18 bases between the two ends. This CDR3 is 15 amino acids long. As DNA, the CDR3 is TGTGCCAGCAGTTCCCCCATGGGGGGGCACCACGAGCAGTACTTC. This translates into CASSSPMGGHHEQYF.

CDR3 in DNA: TGTGCCAGCAGCTTTCTCAGGACAGGTCAGCGTCTCGGGGCCAACGTCCTGACTTTC. It specifies CASSFLRTGQRLGANVLTF. The V gene is TRBV5-6, the J gene TRBJ2-6, with 7 bases lining up with TRBD1. Losses at the gene ends were 2 bases for V and 4 bases for J; bases not matched to a gene: 15. CDR3 length: 19 amino acids. Germline lookup yields CDR1 SGHDT and CDR2 YYEEEE.

This clone was detected only a few times. The chain joins TRBV6-1 to TRBJ1-4, with D possibly being TRBD1 (5 bases). The CDR3 has 15 residues. V was trimmed by 4 bases and J by 2 bases, leaving 11 bases between them. CDR1 is MNHNS and CDR2 is SASEGT in the germline V gene. CDR3 region: CASSVFQGTNEKLFF. The CDR3, as DNA: TGTGCCAGCAGTGTATTTCAGGGTACTAATGAAAAACTGTTTTTT.

This clone was detected only a few times. The chain combines TRBV2 with TRBJ2-7; D is perhaps TRBD2 (5 bases). The CDR3 has 13 amino acids. The V and J ends lost 4 bases and 1 base respectively, with 8 bases between them. CDR1 is SNHLY, CDR2 FYNNEI, per germline. CDR3 sequence: CASSAGVSYEQYF. The CDR3 DNA follows: TGTGCCAGCAGTGCCGGGGTTTCCTACGAGCAGTACTTC.

In DNA, the CDR3 is TGCGCCAGCAGCCTCCGACAAGGGGCGGATAGCAATCAGCCCCAGCATTTT. This translates into CASSLRQGADSNQPQHF. The V call is TRBV4-1, the J call TRBJ1-5; weak D call: TRBD1 (5 bases). This CDR3 is built from 17 residues. Trimming took off 4 bases at V and 0 bases at J, with 16 bases between the two ends. Germline-derived CDR1 and CDR2 are MGHRA and YSYEKL.

CDR3 amino acids: CASRNTRGTSYEQYF. As DNA, the CDR3 is TGTGCCAGCAGAAATACCAGGGGGACTTCCTACGAGCAGTACTTC. The genes are TRBV28 and TRBJ2-7, with a possible D match to TRBD1 (7 bases). With 6 bases removed from V and 1 base from J, the gap between germline ends came to 16 bases. The CDR3 is 15 residues long. The V gene's germline CDR1 is MDHEN and CDR2 SYDVKM.

V gene TRBV7-9 combines with J gene TRBJ1-4; no clear D gene. Germline CDR1 SEHNR, CDR2 FQNEAQ (reference sequence). The V and J ends lost 3 bases and 1 base respectively, with 6 bases between them. The CDR3 contains 14 residues. DNA for the CDR3: TGTGCCAGCAGCTTCCGGGGAACTAATGAAAAACTGTTTTTT. Translated, it gives CASSFRGTNEKLFF.

As concerns this clone: One end of the junction varies from germline; a read error may be responsible. The chain combines TRBV28 with TRBJ1-3; D gene ambiguous. CDR1 and CDR2 from the germline V gene are MDHEN and SYDVKM. The CDR3 length is 12 residues. CDR3 nucleotide sequence: TGTGCCAGCAGTTACTCCCGGTTCCTAGGTGATTTT. This gives the protein CASSYSRFLGDF.

This chain uses TRBV7-9 with TRBJ2-1, with D possibly TRBD1 on 5 matching bases. CDR3 length equals 14 residues. CDR1 SEHNR and CDR2 FQNEAQ come from the germline V gene (reference sequence). The V and J ends lost 5 bases and 1 base respectively, with 9 bases between them. CDR3 amino acids: CASSVGLSYNEQFF. The CDR3 DNA sequence: TGTGCCAGCAGCGTGGGGCTGTCCTACAATGAGCAGTTCTTC.

The rearrangement joins TRBV5-1 to TRBJ1-1; no clear D. The V end was cut by 4 bases, the J end by 0 bases, with 10 bases between. The CDR3 extends over 14 amino acids. The germline gives CDR1 SGHRS, CDR2 YFSETQ. Written as DNA, the CDR3 is TGCGCCAGCAGCCTACTACCCATGAACACTGAAGCTTTCTTT. Translated: CASSLLPMNTEAFF.

This chain connects TRBV4-2 to TRBJ2-7; D is possibly TRBD1 (5 bases). CDR3 size: 15 residues. Germline V CDR1 and CDR2: LGHNA, YNFKEQ. V was shortened by 1 base and J by 2 bases, with 12 bases between the two germline ends. CDR3 amino acids: CASSQVQGSAYEQYF. The CDR3 DNA reads TGTGCCAGCAGCCAAGTGCAGGGATCAGCCTACGAGCAGTACTTC.

The chain has TRBV5-1 and TRBJ2-7, with D perhaps TRBD1 (6 bases). V lost 3 bases and J 6 bases, leaving 22 bases between the germline ends. Germline CDR1 is SGHRS and CDR2 is YFSETQ. This CDR3 has 16 residues. CDR3 amino acids: CASSSTRRGSGSEQYF. DNA of the CDR3: TGCGCCAGCAGCTCGACCCGCAGGGGCTCAGGATCCGAGCAGTACTTC.